These 5 T cell receptor beta chains originate from one sample sequenced in a study of CD8 T cells in ankylosing spondylitis. The antigens for these receptors are not known. General study points: Among TCR beta sequences, a motif of under 10 highly homologous variants appeared characteristic of ankylosing spondylitis blood.

MiXCR, run by TCRdb on the 5' RACE reads, gives a single entry per CDR3 protein. Among about 440,000 distinct CDR3 sequences listed, approximately 17% were seen once. Source material: blood, either unsorted or a sorted T cell fraction (not recorded which). These receptors were taken from a male donor with ankylosing spondylitis.

A few counts support this clonotype. The chain uses TRBV5-1 and TRBJ2-1, with TRBD2 matching 10 bases. The V and J ends lost 8 bases and 5 bases, in that order; junction bases with no gene match: 10. Looked up from germline, CDR1 is SGHRS and CDR2 is YFSETQ. CDR3 length: 15 residues. Here the CDR3 reads CASGRWTSGNNEQFF. CDR3 DNA sequence: TGCGCCAGTGGGAGGTGGACTAGCGGAAACAATGAGCAGTTCTTC.

V usage is TRBV4-1 and J usage is TRBJ1-1; D uncertain. The CDR3 is 14 residues long. V was cut by 6 bases and J by 1 base, with 12 bases left in between. Germline V lookup: CDR1 MGHRA, CDR2 YSYEKL. The CDR3 protein is CASSYGMANTEAFF. The CDR3 region has the DNA TGCGCCAGCAGTTATGGGATGGCGAACACTGAAGCTTTCTTT.

This clonotype was found a few times. This sequence joins TRBV10-3 and TRBJ1-5; D is ambiguous. The CDR3 is 13 amino acids. V was clipped by 4 bases and J by 3 bases, with 7 bases between them. Looked up from germline, CDR1 is ENHRY and CDR2 is SYGVKD. CDR3 loop: CAISGSFNQPQHF. In nucleotides, the CDR3 is TGTGCCATCAGTGGATCCTTCAATCAGCCCCAGCATTTT.

This chain uses TRBV14 with TRBJ1-1; D remains ambiguous. CDR3 length: 14 amino acids. V was shortened by 3 bases and J by 0 bases, with 8 bases between the two germline ends. Germline V CDR1 and CDR2: SGHDN, FVKESK. CDR3 sequence reads: CASSHPGMNTEAFF. The CDR3, as DNA: TGTGCCAGCAGCCATCCGGGGATGAACACTGAAGCTTTCTTT.

V usage is TRBV20-1 and J usage is TRBJ2-2; 7 bases fit TRBD2. This CDR3 region has 16 residues. Germline CDR1 is DFQATT and CDR2 is SNEGSKA (reference sequence). The junction had 9 bases not matched to a gene; V was cut back by 0 bases and J by 5 bases. This chain's CDR3 is CSARDLREMVTGELFF. CDR3 nucleotide sequence: TGCAGTGCTAGAGATTTGCGGGAGATGGTGACCGGGGAGCTGTTTTTT.